This T cell receptor (beta chain) is from a study of tumor-infiltrating lymphocytes in primary liver carcinoma. Study as a whole: There were roughly 3.65 to 7.13 million productive TCRbeta reads per sample, a yield similar across tissue types.

Co-extraction of both nucleic acids (RNA and DNA) used about 18-31 mg of unsorted bulk tissue. Each tumor was sampled at four poles and its centre. The input was about 500 ng total RNA; TCR beta cDNA was made from it with a constant-region primer. Three nested multiplex PCR rounds of slightly modified ARM-PCR generated TCR beta libraries. The first two PCR rounds used TRBV1-TRBV30 forward primers with a C-beta reverse primer, 9 to 11 cycles each. From the multiplex PCR reads, TCRdb called clonotypes with MiXCR, one entry per CDR3 protein. Among roughly 32,000 distinct CDR3 sequences listed, less than 80% were seen once. The CDR3 length is 16 residues. Germline V gives CDR1 MNHNY, CDR2 SVGAGI (reference sequence). With respect to this clonotype: A read error is likely, as this CDR3 ends without the conserved phenylalanine or tryptophan.

The sample consisted of liver tumor tissue from sampling region 5. Specified subset: tumor region T5, tumor centre. The TCR sequence derives from a man in his forties with primary liver carcinoma and hepatitis B virus infection. The V gene is TRBV6-6, the J gene TRBJ2-1; 7 nucleotides match TRBD2. Here the CDR3 reads CTSSYPTSGVANEQFL. The CDR3, as DNA: TGTACCAGCAGTTACCCCACCAGCGGGGTAGCGAATGAGCAGTTCTTA.